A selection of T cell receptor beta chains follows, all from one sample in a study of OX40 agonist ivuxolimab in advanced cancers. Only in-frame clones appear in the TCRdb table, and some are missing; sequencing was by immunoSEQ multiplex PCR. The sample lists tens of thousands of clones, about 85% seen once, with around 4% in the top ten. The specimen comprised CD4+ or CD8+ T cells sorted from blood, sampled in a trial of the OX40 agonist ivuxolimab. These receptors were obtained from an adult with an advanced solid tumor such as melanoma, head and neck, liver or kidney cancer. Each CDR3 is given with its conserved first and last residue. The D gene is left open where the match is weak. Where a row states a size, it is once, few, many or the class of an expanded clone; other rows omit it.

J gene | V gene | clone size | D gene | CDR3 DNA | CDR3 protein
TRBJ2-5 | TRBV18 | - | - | TGTGCCAGCTCATTGGGGGGCGGAGAGACCCAGTACTTC | CASSLGGGETQYF
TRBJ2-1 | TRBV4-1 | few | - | TGCGCCAGCAGCCCTACAGGTTCCTCCTACAATGAGCAGTTCTTC | CASSPTGSSYNEQFF
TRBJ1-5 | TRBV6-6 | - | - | TGTGCCAGCAGTTCTGGGGAGCCCCAGCATTTT | CASSSGEPQHF
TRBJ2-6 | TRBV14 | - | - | TGTGCCAGCAGCCAAGACCGCCTCTCTGGGGCCAACGTCCTGACTTTC | CASSQDRLSGANVLTF
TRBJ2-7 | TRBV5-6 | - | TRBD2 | TGTGCCAGCAGCTGGGGACTAGCGGGGACCTACGAGCAGTACTTC | CASSWGLAGTYEQYF
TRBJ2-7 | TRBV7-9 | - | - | TGTGCCAGCAGCCCCGGGACAACTTCCTACGAGCAGTACTTC | CASSPGTTSYEQYF
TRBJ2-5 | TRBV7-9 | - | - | TGTGCCAGCAGCTTGAAACAAGGGAGCTATCAAGAGATCCAGTACTTC | CASSLKQGSYQEIQYF
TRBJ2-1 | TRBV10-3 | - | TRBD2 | TGTGCCATCAGCACCACCGGACTAGCGGGAGAGTTGGTTTCCTACAATGAGCAGTTCTTC | CAISTTGLAGELVSYNEQFF
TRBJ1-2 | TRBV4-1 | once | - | TGCGCCAGCAGCCAAAGATCGGCAGCCTCTGATGGCTACACCTTC | CASSQRSAASDGYTF
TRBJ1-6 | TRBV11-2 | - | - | TGTGCCAGCAGCTTAGAGGCAGGAGTTCGTTCACCCCTCCACTTT | CASSLEAGVRSPLHF
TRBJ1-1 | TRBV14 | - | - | TGTGCCAGCAGCCAGGGGGTAGGCGGCCCCGAAGCTTTCTTT | CASSQGVGGPEAFF
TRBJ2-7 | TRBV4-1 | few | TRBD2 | TGCGCCAGCAGCCAGGGAGGGGCCTACGAGCAGTACTTC | CASSQGGAYEQYF
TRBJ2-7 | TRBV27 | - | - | TGTGCCAGCAGGACGAACTACGAGCAGTACTTC | CASRTNYEQYF
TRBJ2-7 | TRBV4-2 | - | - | TGTGCCAGCAGCCAAGGGCTGACAGGGAGGACGGACGAGCAGTACTTC | CASSQGLTGRTDEQYF
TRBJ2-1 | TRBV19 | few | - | TGTGCCAGTAGTCCCCAGGGAGTGCCCAAGCAGTTCTTC | CASSPQGVPKQFF
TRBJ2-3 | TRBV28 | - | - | TGTGCCAGCAGTTCCTCGAGGGAGAGCACAGATACGCAGTATTTT | CASSSSRESTDTQYF
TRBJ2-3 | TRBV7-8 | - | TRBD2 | TGTGCCAGCAGCGGAGGACTAGCGGGGGTTGGGCAGTATTTT | CASSGGLAGVGQYF
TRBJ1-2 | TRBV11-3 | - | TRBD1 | TGTGCCATTTCCAGGGGCAGGGGACAGCATGGCTACACCTTC | CAISRGRGQHGYTF
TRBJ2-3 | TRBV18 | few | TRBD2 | TGTGCCAGCTCAGCGACTAGCGGTGAAGTGGATACGCAGTATTTT | CASSATSGEVDTQYF
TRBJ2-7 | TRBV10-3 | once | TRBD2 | TGTGCCATCAGAGCGATAACTAGCGGGGAGGTTCCCTACGAGCAGTACTTC | CAIRAITSGEVPYEQYF
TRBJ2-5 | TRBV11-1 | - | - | TGTGCCAGCAGCACCGAAGAGACCCAGTACTTC | CASSTEETQYF
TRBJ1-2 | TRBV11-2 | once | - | TGTGCCAGCACCGGGACGGAAGATGGCTACACCTTC | CASTGTEDGYTF
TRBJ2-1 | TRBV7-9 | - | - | TGTGCCAGCAGCTACGGGGGGCCCCCTTACAATGAGCAGTTCTTC | CASSYGGPPYNEQFF
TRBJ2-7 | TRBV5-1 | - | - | TGCGCCAGCAGCTTCGATGACCGGTACGAGCAGTACTTC | CASSFDDRYEQYF
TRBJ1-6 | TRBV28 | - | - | TGTGCCAGCAGTTTTCCCGCCCTCGATCTCTCACCCCTCCACTTT | CASSFPALDLSPLHF
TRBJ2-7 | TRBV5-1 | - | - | TGCGCCAGCAGGCCTACGGACAGCTCCTACGAGCAGTACTTC | CASRPTDSSYEQYF
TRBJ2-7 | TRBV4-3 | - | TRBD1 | TGCGCCAGCAGCCAGAAGACAGGGGAAAACGAGCAGTACTTC | CASSQKTGENEQYF
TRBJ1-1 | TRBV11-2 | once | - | TGTGCCAGCAGCTTAGGTGGTGGAGGACGGAGTGAAGCTTTCTTT | CASSLGGGGRSEAFF
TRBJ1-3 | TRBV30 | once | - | TGTGCCTGGAGTGGGGGGGACTCTGGAAACACCATATATTTT | CAWSGGDSGNTIYF
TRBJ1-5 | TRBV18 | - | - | TGTGCCAGCTCACCAATGGGGGAACGGCAGCCCCAGCATTTT | CASSPMGERQPQHF
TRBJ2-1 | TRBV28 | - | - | TGTGCCAGCAGTTTCTCCCTTGCGATATCCGCTAATGAGCAGTTCTTC | CASSFSLAISANEQFF
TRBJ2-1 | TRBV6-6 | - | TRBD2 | TGTGCCAGCAGCCCAGGGAGGGTAGAGAATGAGCAGTTCTTC | CASSPGRVENEQFF
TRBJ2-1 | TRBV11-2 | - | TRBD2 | TGTGCCAGCAGCACCTACGGGGAGGGAAACAATGAGCAGTTCTTC | CASSTYGEGNNEQFF
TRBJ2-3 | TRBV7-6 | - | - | TGTGCCAGCAGCCCCGGGCTAGCTTCATCAGGAGATACGCAGTATTTT | CASSPGLASSGDTQYF
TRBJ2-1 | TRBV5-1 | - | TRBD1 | TGCGCCAGCAGCTCCAATCCGGGACAGGGGCCCATCTTC | CASSSNPGQGPIF
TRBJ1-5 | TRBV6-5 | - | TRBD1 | TGTGCCAGCCCAACTCGACAGGGGAATCAGCCCCAGCATTTT | CASPTRQGNQPQHF
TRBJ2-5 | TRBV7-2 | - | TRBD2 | TGTGCCAGCAGCTCGGGACTAGCCGGGACCCAGTACTTC | CASSSGLAGTQYF
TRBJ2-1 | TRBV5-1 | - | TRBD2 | TGCGCCAGCAGCTTGGAGGTTAGCGGGAGCTCCTACAATGAGCAGTTCTTC | CASSLEVSGSSYNEQFF
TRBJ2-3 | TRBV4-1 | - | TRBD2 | TGCGCCAGCAGCCAGATGTACCTAGCGGGAGGGCGAAATACGCAGTATTTT | CASSQMYLAGGRNTQYF
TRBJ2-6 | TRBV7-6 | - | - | TGTGCCAGCAGCTTTTCGGCCTCTGGGGCCAACGTCCTGACTTTC | CASSFSASGANVLTF
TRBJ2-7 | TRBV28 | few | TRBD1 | TGTGCCAGCCTGGGACAGGGGGCGCCGTACGAGCAGTACTTC | CASLGQGAPYEQYF
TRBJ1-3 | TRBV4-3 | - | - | TGCGCCAGCAGCCAAGCAAGCGACTCCCTCGGAAACACCATATATTTT | CASSQASDSLGNTIYF
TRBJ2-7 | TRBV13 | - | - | TGTGCCAGCAGCAAACGAAACCTCGAGCAGTACTTC | CASSKRNLEQYF
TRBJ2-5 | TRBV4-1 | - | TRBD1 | TGCGCCAGCAGCCAATCTCGTGGGACAGGATATAGTCGGACCCAGTACTTC | CASSQSRGTGYSRTQYF
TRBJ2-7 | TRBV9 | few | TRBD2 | TGTGCCAGCAGCCCCCGTTTAGCGGGAGACGAGCAGTACTTC | CASSPRLAGDEQYF
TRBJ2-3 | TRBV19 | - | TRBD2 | TGTGCCAGTAGTATCTGGGCGGGAGGTAAAGATACGCAGTATTTT | CASSIWAGGKDTQYF